These T cell receptor beta chains were read from a single sample in a study of CD8+ T cells in alopecia areata. Measured with immunoSEQ multiplex PCR; TCRdb has only the in-frame clones, and not every one. The sample consists of approximately 34,000 clones, approximately 58% of them appearing once. The sample consisted of NKG2D-high CD8+ T cells sorted from blood. The receptors were gathered from a human donor with alopecia areata. The CDR3 runs from the conserved cysteine through the conserved F or W. The D gene is left open where the match is weak. Size is stated for part of the rows, as once, few or many counts, or as a class when the clone is expanded.

j_call | clone_size | v_call | d_call | cdr3_nt | cdr3_aa
TRBJ1-1 | NA | TRBV19 | NA | TGTGCCAGTAGTATAGGCCAGGTGACTGAAGCTTTCTTT | CASSIGQVTEAFF
TRBJ2-7 | few | TRBV29-1 | NA | TGCAGCGCCTGGGACACAGCCTACGAGCAGTACTTC | CSAWDTAYEQYF
TRBJ2-6 | NA | TRBV19 | NA | TGTGCCAGTAGTGGAGGGTTCGGTGGGGCCAACGTCCTGACTTTC | CASSGGFGGANVLTF
TRBJ2-7 | NA | TRBV27 | NA | TGTGCCAGCAGTTTACGGGGGGCTGAGCAGTACTTC | CASSLRGAEQYF
TRBJ2-5 | NA | TRBV27 | NA | TGTGCCAGCAGTTTACGCGTCAGGGGCCAAGAGACCCAGTACTTC | CASSLRVRGQETQYF
TRBJ2-3 | NA | TRBV7-9 | TRBD1 | TGTGCCAGCAGCTTAGCGGTAACGGGACAGGTTACGCAGTATTTT | CASSLAVTGQVTQYF
TRBJ1-6 | NA | TRBV19 | NA | TGTGCCAGTAGTATAGCGGCAGGGAGGAATTCACCCCTCCACTTT | CASSIAAGRNSPLHF
TRBJ2-3 | NA | TRBV27 | NA | TGTGCCAGCAGTTTATATAGGGGGGGCACAGATACGCAGTATTTT | CASSLYRGGTDTQYF
TRBJ2-7 | few | TRBV28 | NA | TGTGCCAGCAGATCCTTACTAGGCATGGACGAGCAGTACTTC | CASRSLLGMDEQYF
TRBJ2-3 | NA | TRBV7-9 | NA | TGTGCCAGCAGCTCCGCAGATACGCAGTATTTT | CASSSADTQYF
TRBJ2-7 | NA | TRBV19 | NA | TGTGCCAGTAGTATAGATTCGGGAATGGACGAGCAGTACTTC | CASSIDSGMDEQYF
TRBJ1-1 | NA | TRBV5-4 | NA | TGTGCCAGCAGCCCGGACATGAACACTGAAGCTTTCTTT | CASSPDMNTEAFF
TRBJ2-6 | once | TRBV9 | NA | TGTGCCAGCAGCGTTTCGGGGGACTCTGGGGCCAACGTCCTGACTTTC | CASSVSGDSGANVLTF
TRBJ1-2 | NA | TRBV14 | TRBD1 | TGTGCCAGCAGCCAGGGGGACAGGGAGTCCCCTAACTATGGCTACACCTTC | CASSQGDRESPNYGYTF
TRBJ2-1 | NA | TRBV27 | NA | TGTGCCAGCAGTGCGCGGGCATACCACAATGAGCAGTTCTTC | CASSARAYHNEQFF
TRBJ2-5 | once | TRBV7-8 | NA | TGTGCCAGCAGCTTAACCAGGGTAAAGACCCAGTACTTC | CASSLTRVKTQYF
TRBJ1-5 | NA | TRBV2 | NA | TGTGCCAGCAGTGATGAGAGGGCTCGAAATCAGCCCCAGCATTTT | CASSDERARNQPQHF
TRBJ2-7 | NA | TRBV27 | TRBD2 | TGTGCCAGCAGTTTTTATAGCGGGAGCTCCTACGAGCAGTACTTC | CASSFYSGSSYEQYF
TRBJ2-7 | once | TRBV30 | NA | TGTGCCTGGAGCGACTCTCCCCGGGGGTACGAGCAGTACTTC | CAWSDSPRGYEQYF
TRBJ1-1 | NA | TRBV7-9 | NA | TGTGCCAGCAGCGATAACAGAGCTTTCTTT | CASSDNRAFF
TRBJ2-7 | NA | TRBV29-1 | TRBD1 | TGCAGCGCTGGGACAGGCACCTACGAGCAGTACTTC | CSAGTGTYEQYF
TRBJ1-1 | NA | TRBV29-1 | NA | TGCAGCGTTGAAGAGGTCGCTGAAGCTTTCTTT | CSVEEVAEAFF
TRBJ2-4 | NA | TRBV13 | NA | TGTGCCAGCAGCGCCGGTAATGGCAAAAACATTCAGTACTTC | CASSAGNGKNIQYF
TRBJ2-3 | NA | TRBV30 | NA | TGTGCCTGGAGCCCACTGGTGAGGGAGTCCCAGTATTTT | CAWSPLVRESQYF
TRBJ1-1 | NA | TRBV5-1 | NA | TGCGCCAGCGGCTTCAGGGGAACCATGAACACTGAAGCTTTCTTT | CASGFRGTMNTEAFF
TRBJ2-5 | NA | TRBV7-9 | NA | TGTGCCAGCAGCTTAGCGCGGTTCCAAGAGACCCAGTACTTC | CASSLARFQETQYF
TRBJ1-2 | NA | TRBV7-9 | TRBD1 | TGTGCCAGCAACTACAGGGGCCTTAACTATGGCTACACCTTC | CASNYRGLNYGYTF
TRBJ2-7 | NA | TRBV30 | NA | TGTGCCTGGGGAGGGGGGGTAGGCTACGAGCAGTACTTC | CAWGGGVGYEQYF
TRBJ2-7 | few | TRBV29-1 | TRBD2 | TGCAGCGCGGGTTTCGGGGGGACCTACGAGCAGTACTTC | CSAGFGGTYEQYF
TRBJ2-5 | few | TRBV5-1 | NA | TGCGCCAGCAGCTTGGCCCGGGTAGGGGTAATACAAGAGACCCAGTACTTC | CASSLARVGVIQETQYF
TRBJ2-5 | NA | TRBV7-6 | NA | TGTGCCAGCAGCTTAGAGAGCAGGGTAGGGGAGACCCAGTACTTC | CASSLESRVGETQYF
TRBJ2-5 | NA | TRBV11-2 | TRBD1 | TGTGCCAGCAGCTTAGGGGCGACAGGGATATTGATGGAGACCCAGTACTTC | CASSLGATGILMETQYF
TRBJ2-5 | NA | TRBV5-1 | NA | TGCGCCAGCAGGCCAACCTCCCAAGAGACCCAGTACTTC | CASRPTSQETQYF
TRBJ2-7 | NA | TRBV7-9 | NA | TGTGCCAGCAGCGTCGACCCGGGGTTTTTGTCCTACGAGCAGTACTTC | CASSVDPGFLSYEQYF
TRBJ1-2 | NA | TRBV11-3 | TRBD1 | TGTGCCAGCAGCGCACAGACAGGGGAGGAAGATGGCTACACCTTC | CASSAQTGEEDGYTF
TRBJ2-3 | few | TRBV11-2 | NA | TGTGCCAGCAGCTTGCCGACAATCGCAGATACGCAGTATTTT | CASSLPTIADTQYF
TRBJ2-5 | few | TRBV9 | NA | TGTGCCAGCAGCGTAGAGCTAGAACGAGAGACCCAGTACTTC | CASSVELERETQYF
TRBJ2-1 | few | TRBV29-1 | NA | TGCAGCGTTGACTGGGACACCACCTACAATGAGCAGTTCTTC | CSVDWDTTYNEQFF
TRBJ2-5 | few | TRBV5-4 | TRBD2 | TGTGCCAGCAGCCGTCCCGGGACTAGACAAGAGACCCAGTACTTC | CASSRPGTRQETQYF
TRBJ2-6 | few | TRBV7-9 | TRBD1 | TGTGCCAGCAGCCAACAGGGGTACTCTGGGGCCAACGTCCTGACTTTC | CASSQQGYSGANVLTF
TRBJ2-7 | NA | TRBV7-9 | NA | TGTGCCAGCAGCAGGGACGGCGGGGAGCAGTACTTC | CASSRDGGEQYF
TRBJ2-4 | few | TRBV29-1 | TRBD1 | TGCAGCGCGGATTTCCGGGACAGGGTTTTAGCCAAAAACATTCAGTACTTC | CSADFRDRVLAKNIQYF